Listed here are 9 T cell receptor beta chains from one sample, sequenced in a study of blood T cell repertoires in COVID-19. Generated by immunoSEQ multiplex PCR, the TCRdb table keeps only in-frame clones and is missing some. The sample lists 190,000 or so clones; 85% to 90% were seen once. The sequenced sample was peripheral blood. All receptors come from a woman under 30 who had recovered from COVID-19.

This clone was recorded only once. The chain combines TRBV29-1 with TRBJ2-1, with TRBD2 identical over 7 bases. The CDR3 sequence is 15 residues long. Germline V gives CDR1 SQVTM, CDR2 ANQGSEA. The V and J ends lost 7 bases and 0 bases, in that order; junction bases with no gene match: 9. In nucleotides, the CDR3 is TGCAGCGCCCGGGGGGAACTAAGCTCCTACAATGAGCAGTTCTTC. It encodes CSARGELSSYNEQFF.

The V and J genes are TRBV5-1 and TRBJ2-3, with D possibly matching TRBD1 (5 bases). Germline CDR1 and CDR2: SGHRS and YFSETQ. The V end was cut by 3 bases, the J end by 1 base, with 21 bases between. CDR3 length: 18 residues. The DNA for the CDR3 is TGCGCCAGCAGCTGGACCGTGCCGTGGGGCGAGGGCACAGATACGCAGTATTTT. Residues: CASSWTVPWGEGTDTQYF. The variable domain in full, completed from reference TRBV5-1 and TRBJ2-3, reads KAGVTQTPRYLIKTRGQQVTLSCSPISGHRSVSWYQQTPGQGLQFLFEYFSETQRNKGNFPGRFSGRQFSNSRSEMNVSTLELGDSALYLCASSWTVPWGEGTDTQYFGPGTRLTVL.

This chain joins TRBV29-1 and TRBJ1-2; TRBD1 aligns across 7 bases. The CDR3 is made up of 17 amino acids. Trimming removed 0 bases from V and 4 bases from J; junction bases left unmatched: 14. Germline V CDR1 and CDR2: SQVTM, ANQGSEA. This chain's CDR3 is CSVEDDLAGQDPYGYTF. The CDR3 DNA sequence: TGCAGCGTTGAAGATGATTTAGCAGGACAGGACCCCTATGGCTACACCTTC.

V and J are TRBV5-1 and TRBJ2-1; a weak D match, TRBD1 (6 bases). The CDR3 spans 13 residues. Germline V gene sequence: CDR1 SGHRS, CDR2 YFSETQ. Trimming removed 4 bases from V and 8 bases from J, with 13 bases in between. CDR3 sequence reads: CASSDGNRDEQFF. CDR3 nucleotides: TGCGCCAGCAGCGACGGGAACAGGGATGAGCAGTTCTTC.

This clone was seen once. The chain has TRBV28 and TRBJ2-7; D call uncertain. CDR3 length equals 13 residues. Deletions cut 2 bases from V and 2 bases from J, with 7 bases between. Germline CDR1 and CDR2: MDHEN and SYDVKM. This CDR3 reads CASSLVGAYEQYV. In nucleotides, the CDR3 is TGTGCCAGCAGTTTAGTAGGAGCCTACGAGCAGTACGTC.

The J gene is TRBJ1-5, the V gene TRBV6-2 or TRBV6-3; D might be TRBD1 (5 bases). Germline V lookup: CDR1 MNHEY, CDR2 SVGEGT. The ends were cut back, 6 bases at V and 7 bases at J, with 16 bases in the middle. This CDR3 has 14 residues. The CDR3: CASSLVGGGQPQHF. The CDR3 DNA follows: TGTGCCAGCAGCCTAGTGGGGGGAGGACAGCCCCAGCATTTT.

The chain has TRBV4-1 and TRBJ1-6; 8 bases align to TRBD1. The germline gives CDR1 MGHRA, CDR2 YSYEKL. This CDR3 comprises 15 residues. Trimming removed 3 bases from V and 5 bases from J; junction bases left unmatched: 3. CDR3 region: CASSHTGGNNSPLHF. Written as DNA, the CDR3 is TGCGCCAGCAGCCACACAGGGGGGAATAATTCACCCCTCCACTTT.

This sequence joins TRBV6-1 and TRBJ1-3; 10 nucleotides match TRBD1. The germline V gene encodes CDR1 MNHNS and CDR2 SASEGT. The CDR3 has 16 amino acids. The ends lost 5 bases at V and 4 bases at J; junction bases unmatched: 8. The CDR3 sequence: CASSQGQGGRGNTIYF. The CDR3 DNA reads TGTGCCAGCAGTCAAGGACAGGGGGGGCGAGGAAACACCATATATTTT.

The rearrangement uses TRBV9 and TRBJ2-1; the D gene is possibly TRBD1 (5 bases). Germline CDR1 and CDR2: SGDLS and YYNGEE. The CDR3 has 13 residues. V was pared by 2 bases and J by 9 bases, with 12 bases between. This CDR3 reads CASSVVIQGEQFF. In DNA, the CDR3 is TGTGCCAGCAGCGTTGTCATTCAGGGTGAGCAGTTCTTC.